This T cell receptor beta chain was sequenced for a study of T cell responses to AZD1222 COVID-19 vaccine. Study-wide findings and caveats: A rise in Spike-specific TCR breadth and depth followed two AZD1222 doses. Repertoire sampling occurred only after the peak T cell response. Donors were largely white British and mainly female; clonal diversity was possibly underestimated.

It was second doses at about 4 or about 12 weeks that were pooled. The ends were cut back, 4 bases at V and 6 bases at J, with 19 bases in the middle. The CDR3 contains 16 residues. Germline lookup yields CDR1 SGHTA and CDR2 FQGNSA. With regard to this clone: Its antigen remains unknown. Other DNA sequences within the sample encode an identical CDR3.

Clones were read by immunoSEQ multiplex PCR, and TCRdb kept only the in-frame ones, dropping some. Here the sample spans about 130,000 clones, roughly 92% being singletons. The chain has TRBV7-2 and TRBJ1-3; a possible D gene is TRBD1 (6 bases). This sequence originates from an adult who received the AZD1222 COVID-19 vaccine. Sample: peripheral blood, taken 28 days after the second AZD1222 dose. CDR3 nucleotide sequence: TGTGCCAGCAGCTCCCGCATTTCGACAGGTTTAAACACCATATATTTT. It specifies CASSSRISTGLNTIYF.